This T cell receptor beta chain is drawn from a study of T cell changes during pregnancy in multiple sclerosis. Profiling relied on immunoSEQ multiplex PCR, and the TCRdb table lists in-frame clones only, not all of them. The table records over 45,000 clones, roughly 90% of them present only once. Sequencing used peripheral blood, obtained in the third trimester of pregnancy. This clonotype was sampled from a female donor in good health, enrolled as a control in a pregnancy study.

The CDR3, as DNA: TGTGCCAGCTCACCAAGATCTAGTCAATACGAGCAGTACTTC. Amino acid sequence: CASSPRSSQYEQYF. V and J are TRBV18 and TRBJ2-7, with D uncertain. V lost 2 bases and J 4 bases, leaving 12 bases between the germline ends. CDR3 size: 14 residues. Germline V CDR1 and CDR2: KGHSH, LQKENI.